This section outlines one TCR beta chain sequence together with its context. What this receptor recognizes is not known. No base quality information exists; no much larger clone differs at one position. The source of the sample is a study of cytomegalovirus exposure and HLA in healthy donors listed by TCRdb under 2017. Context from the whole study: An earlier analysis of approximately 590 of the donors reported approximately 290 Gb of sequence data and 117 million unique TCR beta sequences from 150 million to 200 million T cells. An early release covering just under 650 HLA-typed donors comprised about 320 gigabases of sequencing data and 85 million to 100 million unique TCR sequences. Among the 398 genotyped donors, about 85% belonged to the genetic ancestry cluster associated with self-reported Caucasian donors. The study aimed to test whether cataloging public T cell receptors could reveal signatures of past pathogen exposure. The T cell repertoires of several hundred subjects were profiled by immunosequencing and related to cytomegalovirus serostatus. In addition to the first cohort of approximately 670 subjects, a separate validation cohort of approximately 110 different subjects was used. High-throughput TCR immunosequencing, statistical association of individual TCRs with disease status, and machine learning were combined to predict cytomegalovirus infection status. To study patterns of TCR occurrence, a later analysis re-analyzed previously published TCR beta repertoires from 600 to 750 donors and added high-resolution HLA genotyping. The later analysis used no new phenotypic data to find candidate immune exposures, relying instead on TCR beta sequences and their occurrence across donors. In an earlier analysis of 587 of the donors, high-throughput TCR beta sequencing was used to judge whether each TCR beta V gene segment behaved as functional or pseudogenic. Donor age, sex, ethnicity and CMV serostatus were compiled together with the repertoire data. In a later genetic analysis, genome-wide SNP genotypes for about three fifths of the 666 donors were used, and that subset was treated as a discovery cohort. All discovery cohort repertoires had been generated on a single sequencing platform. HLA typing covered class I and class II loci at four-digit resolution. Typing coverage varied by locus: roughly 629-640 donors for A, B, C, DRB1 and DQB1; roughly 560 for DQA1; 606 for DPA1; 450 to 480 for DPB1. Four or five DR-DQ haplotypes were handled as single units for association and clustering, since linkage in the cohort was strong. Among over 350 genotyped donors of the cohort, an average of around 240,000 unique TCR beta nucleotide sequences were sequenced per donor, around 18% of them non-productive.

The cohort consisted of 600 to 750 healthy bone marrow donors. At the time of sampling, all cohort members were nominally healthy, though unrecorded immune exposures were likely present. The donor was CMV seropositive and belonged to the group of around 300 seropositive cohort members. A peripheral blood sample was collected from each donor, and TCR beta sequencing was performed on peripheral blood mononuclear cells. The Qiagen DNeasy Blood Extraction Kit was used to extract genomic DNA from the blood cell samples. V ends up 3 bases short and J 7 bases short, with an unmatched junction base count of 7. CDR3 length: 14 amino acids, cysteine to phenylalanine. Left in the record is the CDR3 DNA by itself, 42 bases read in frame from the first base. Based on the germline V gene (reference sequence), the CDR1 and CDR2 sequences are GTSNPN and SVGIG. To prepare the library, the immunoSEQ multiplex PCR assay was applied. The multiplex PCR relied on a mix of 60 forward primers for TCR Vbeta segments and 13 reverse primers for TCR Jbeta segments. A multiplex PCR assay on genomic DNA amplified the CDR3 region of rearranged TCR beta genes. Amplified TCR beta libraries were sequenced as 87-base-pair reads on the Illumina HiSeq System. The study's own analysis went as follows. A later analysis tallied some 79 million unique TCR beta chains across the 666 repertoires, and roughly 11 million of those chains were shared by two or more donors. Raw reads were error-corrected and collapsed into unique sequences with a nearest-neighbor algorithm that merged closely related sequences to remove PCR and sequencing errors. To assign V, D and J gene segments, CDR3 sequences were aligned to IMGT reference sequences. For a sequence to be retained, a match of at least six nucleotides to both a V gene segment and a J gene segment was required. A rearrangement counted as productive if the CDR3 had no stop codons and remained in frame with V and J, and every other rearrangement counted as non-productive. CDR3 was defined according to IMGT convention as the region running from the second conserved V-encoded cysteine to the conserved J-encoded phenylalanine. In an earlier analysis of just under 600 of the donors, sequences lacking an unambiguous match to a single V gene segment were excluded. An earlier analysis of 587 of the donors classified V segments as functional when productive rearrangements were above 56.7% and as segregating when the standard deviation between donors was above 5%. A statistical classification framework was developed to diagnose cytomegalovirus status using the catalog of TCR beta chain sequences. In a later analysis, TCR nucleotide sequences were compared against IMGT/GENE-DB human TR gene sequences so that V and J genes could be assigned. Using the TCRdist pipeline, a later analysis assigned CDR3 sequences along with most-parsimonious VDJ recombination scenarios. In a later analysis, each TCR beta chain was defined by its CDR3 amino acid sequence together with its V-gene family, and reads without a unique V-gene family were excluded. A later analysis removed roughly 590 highly shared, low-generation-probability nucleotide sequences to deal with suspected cross-contamination and a sequencing artifact. In a later analysis, a clonal expansion index for each public chain was calculated from normalized within-repertoire ranks of inferred template counts. A later analysis computed generation probabilities with a VDJ recombination model fitted to out-of-frame rearrangements, and checked the results against IGoR. A later analysis scored TCR-TCR, TCR-HLA and TCR-CMV co-occurrence with hypergeometric tests, applying a repertoire-size bias correction to TCR pairs. A later analysis estimated false discovery rates by permuting HLA or CMV assignments 20 times. In a later analysis, co-occurring TCRs were grouped with DBSCAN, and TCRdist sequence similarity was added when clustering was performed within HLA-allele-positive subsets. Co-occurrence clustering excluded repertoires with fewer than 30,000 or more than 120,000 public chains, plus five with anomalous nucleotide sharing. TCRdb took this table from immuneACCESS and kept in-frame rearrangements with V and J called. Such tables lack part of the clones; where checked against another copy, unresolved V genes explain under half of the gap, and the rest is unexplained. V and J calls and clone size are copied from that table; D and trimming were computed from the DNA. The sample table lists about 130,000 clones, about 80% of them with a count of one. The ten most abundant clones make up around 9.9% of the sample.

General study outcomes and caveats: Correlated functional status among segregating V segments might be attributable to linkage disequilibrium, but an unknown experimental factor could not be ruled out. In an earlier analysis of 587 of the donors, most TCR beta V segments appeared in productive rearrangements about 90% or about 30% of the time, broadly matching IMGT annotations. A later analysis associated 15,000 to 20,000 TCR beta sequences with specific HLA alleles at a false discovery rate of 0.05. A later analysis found that most CMV-associated TCR beta chains appeared HLA-restricted, with HLA associations seemingly driven largely by CMV exposure. For the cohort, immune exposure information was limited to CMV serostatus. According to a later analysis, TCR association rates differed among HLA loci, with DRB1 alleles showing the most associated TCRs and HLA-C alleles showing the fewest. The presence/absence analyses assumed that sequencing depth was roughly uniform across donors, and that assumption may not be true. A total of about 180 TCR beta chains were listed by the study as associated with cytomegalovirus. Across donors, most TCR sequences were observed very rarely, whereas some public TCRs were present in many individuals. V-gene and J-gene trimming of TCR beta chains was associated with a missense DCLRE1C variant in a later genetic analysis, and the association was replicated in an independent cohort. It was suggested by the authors that the approach could potentially be generalized to other disease states and immunological phenotypes. Some IMGT-functional V segments, including TRBV6-2 and TRBV6-3, could not be told apart with the 87-base-pair reads, so those segments were excluded. The sequencing pipeline was judged likely to have produced a cluster of highly shared sequence variants as a technical artifact. HLA typing was unavailable for some donors at each locus, so association tests used only the typed subset. Because counts were too low, some 16 rarely observed V segments, including chromosome 9 orphons, were excluded from the earlier analysis of some 590 of the donors. When HLA alleles, especially DR and DQ, strongly co-occurred, TCR associations were difficult to assign to individual alleles. In a later analysis, HLA-associated TCR beta chains showed more clonal expansion and lower generation probabilities than non-associated chains that were equally common. In this cohort, only TCR beta chains were sequenced, and detectable features were limited by the absence of alpha or paired-chain data. A further reported finding was that TCR beta sequences accurately predicted the HLA-A and HLA-B alleles for most subjects in the first cohort. According to a later genetic analysis, donors in an Asian-associated ancestry cluster had fewer N-insertions in productive TCRs than the approximately 700-donor mean. In both the original and validation cohorts, the classifier was reported to diagnose cytomegalovirus status with high specificity and sensitivity. Three of the identified cytomegalovirus-associated TCR beta chains were confirmed in vitro to be specific for cytomegalovirus antigens. A later analysis reported that several top co-occurrence clusters appeared linked to parvovirus B19, influenza, CMV and Epstein-Barr virus.

The rearranged chain carries TRBV30 and TRBJ1-5; 9 junctional bases match TRBD1. This TCR came from a man aged 25-45 years in good health and CMV-seropositive. The sample taken for sequencing was PBMCs. The CDR3 reads as follows: CAWSPDRGGQPQHF. The nucleotides read TGTGCCTGGAGCCCGGACAGGGGAGGACAGCCCCAGCATTTT. Full variable domain (CDR3 extended with the reference TRBV30 and TRBJ1-5 proteins): SQTIHQWPATLVQPVGSPLSLECTVEGTSNPNLYWYRQAAGRGLQLLFYSVGIGQISSEVPQNLSASRPQDRQFILSSKKLLLSDSGFYLCAWSPDRGGQPQHFGDGTRLSIL.